The sequence of this TCR beta chain was determined in a study of quantifying T cell responses using KT2 cells. The overall study: Reverse transcription used primers in the TCR alpha and beta constant regions.

The CDR3 is 18 amino acids long, termini counted. Comment on this clonotype: The DNA is left out, because the CDR3 cannot be placed on it with certainty; the CDR3 is given as TCRdb lists it.

An oligo carrying a UMI was ligated to the cDNA 3' end. The first PCR ran 4 to 5 cycles with an equimolar RC1.1 and RC1.2 beta primer mix. TCRdb reanalysed the UMI-ligation and nested PCR reads using MiXCR and keeps one entry per CDR3 protein. The sample has some 34,000 distinct CDR3 sequences; 10% are singletons. The source is a human donor. The chain has TRBV7-5 and TRBJ1-5; the DNA was not compared with TRBD1, the D call given in the table. TRBV7-5 is flagged as a pseudogene. Sequencing was carried out using PBMCs spiked with cells of the T cell clone KT2. CDR3 sequence: CISVPEVGEDSNNQPQHF.